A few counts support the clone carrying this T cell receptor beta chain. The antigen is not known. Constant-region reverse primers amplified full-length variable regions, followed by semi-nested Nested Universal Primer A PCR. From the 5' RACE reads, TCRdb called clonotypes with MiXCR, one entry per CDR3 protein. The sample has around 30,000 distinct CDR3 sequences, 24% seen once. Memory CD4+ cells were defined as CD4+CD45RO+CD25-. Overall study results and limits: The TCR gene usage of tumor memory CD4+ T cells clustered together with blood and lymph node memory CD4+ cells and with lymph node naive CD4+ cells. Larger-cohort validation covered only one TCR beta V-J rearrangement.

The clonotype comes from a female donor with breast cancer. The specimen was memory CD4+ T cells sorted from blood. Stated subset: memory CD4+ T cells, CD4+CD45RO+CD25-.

CDR3 DNA sequence: TGCAGTGCTGAGGATCCGGGACACTACACTGAAGCTTTCTTT. It encodes CSAEDPGHYTEAFF. The genes are TRBV20-1 and TRBJ1-1, with TRBD1 as a possible D gene (6 bases). The V end was cut by 5 bases, the J end by 3 bases, with 16 bases between. CDR1 and CDR2 from the germline V gene are DFQATT and SNEGSKA (reference sequence). The CDR3 runs to 14 residues.